This record looks at one TCR beta chain sequence and its context. Which antigen it targets is not known. The input lacks base qualities; no much larger clone sits a single base away. Donors were under 40 systemically healthy Caucasian individuals from Russia aged 6 to 90 years. Ten milliliters of peripheral blood were drawn from each donor into EDTA-treated Vacutainer tubes. Ficoll-Paque density-gradient centrifugation was used to isolate PBMCs, with at least 6 million per sample. Total RNA, at least 5.5 micrograms per sample, was extracted from PBMCs with Trizol reagent. For every donor, flow cytometry on a PBMC aliquot measured the percentage of naive CD45RAhigh/CD27high T cells. This entry is derived from a study of blood T cells in healthy people across ages (dated by TCRdb to the mid-2010s). Notes on the research overall: Template switching captured roughly one uniquely barcoded TCR beta cDNA molecule per two T cells in model experiments. Age-related changes in TCR beta repertoire diversity were measured in the study by deep sequencing normalized with unique cDNA molecular identifiers. The donors were divided into four age groups: young (average approximately 15 years), middle-aged (roughly 42), aged (roughly 60) and long-lived (82). For two donors (one aged 18 to 30 and one aged 80 or older), the study analyzed two additional independent replicas of 1 million unique cDNA reads from the same blood draw.

The library was prepared using 5' RACE. The instrument was an Illumina HiSeq 2500. A second roughly 6 to 11 cycle PCR used a sample-barcoded 5' primer and a J-beta primer mix. A template-switch 5' adaptor carrying 12 random nucleotides introduced a unique molecular identifier onto each TCR beta cDNA molecule. At least 3 million CDR3-containing paired-end reads were obtained from each sample. The Mint cDNA synthesis kit, primed by a TRBC-specific oligonucleotide, was used to synthesize first-strand cDNA from all RNA. Following uracil-DNA glycosylase treatment, all cDNA underwent a first 18-cycle PCR with the universal primers M1SS and BC2_uni_R. Per the source publication's procedure: Each sample was normalized by randomly selecting 1 million high-quality reads, each carrying a distinct molecular identifier. Instead of being binned into consensus sequences, reads with shared molecular identifiers were discarded. MiTCR, with a Q25 quality threshold and the strictest error-elimination algorithm, was used for CDR3 identification, clonotype clustering and error correction. A nonparametric unseen species model with Euler transformation was used to estimate a lower bound on total TCR beta diversity. Through fastp at Q25 and MiXCR, TCRdb rebuilt clones from the public reads, retaining in-frame beta chains. All rows with the same CDR3 protein become a single entry with the most common DNA and genes. The authors' filters were not applied to this entry. Recorded for this sample are some 930,000 distinct CDR3 sequences; about 29% of them occurred a single time. Approximately 10% of the sample rests with the top ten.

Study-level results and caveats: As age increased, observed TCR beta diversity per million T cells dropped in a roughly linear way, and a significant reduction was already evident by age 40. Compared with the aged group, the long-lived group had more naive CD4+ T cells, fewer expanded clones and increased TCR diversity, a pattern suggesting age selection. Conclusive comparison of naive and antigen-experienced compartments was prevented by the profiling of bulk unsorted PBMCs. There was a strong correlation between observed TCR beta diversity and the percentage of naive T cells measured by flow cytometry. Estimates of total diversity based on one million sequenced T cells were regarded as lower bounds and as underestimates. The CMV infection status of donors was not known, potentially confounding age-related changes in expanded clonotypes.

The same data also contributed to another study, on T cells of mothers and their children. The second study's paper adds: Nine systemically healthy Caucasian individuals, comprising three mothers and their six children, were included as donors. cDNA synthesis consumed the entire amount of extracted RNA, loaded at about 1.5 ug RNA in each 15 ul reaction. In the second PCR, sample barcodes and 2-4 random nucleotides were introduced via the M1S primer. Over 9.5 million TCR beta CDR3 reads were obtained for each mother, and 3 million to 3.5 million reads were obtained for each child. Thymic selection similarly shapes TCR recombination output in related and unrelated pairs, with minor effect from inherited differences. Normalized repertoire overlap in related mother-child pairs was always slightly higher than in unrelated mother-child pairs, but the difference was never significant. No persistent microchimeric T cell clones were detected, at a sensitivity of about 100 clones per million clonotypes. In the study, deep NGS was used to compare the TCR beta repertoires of mothers and children, and features distinguishing related mother-child pairs from unrelated individuals were sought. On average, the children were about 10 +/- 4 years old, while the mothers were approximately 40 +/- 4 years old. Libraries were sequenced on Illumina HiSeq 2000 with 100+100 nt paired-end reads after adapter ligation with NEBNext reagents. Mother and child libraries were prepared a month apart and sequenced in separate runs to prevent cross-contamination. Between about 500,000 and 2,300,000 distinct TCR beta clonotypes were identified per donor. Naive TCR beta clonotypes were estimated from low-frequency clonotypes matched to each donor's FACS-determined naive share, without sorting.

Sequences were obtained from blood. The receptor was isolated from a woman aged 40 to 50 in good health.

The nucleotide sequence is TGTGCCAGCAGCTTAGAGTGGGAAGCTTTCTTT. The resulting protein is CASSLEWEAFF. The V and J genes are TRBV7-9 and TRBJ1-1; the D segment cannot be called with confidence. The germline V gene encodes CDR1 SEHNR and CDR2 FQNEAQ (reference sequence). Relative to germline, V is 1 base shorter and J is 8 bases shorter, with 5 bases between their ends. From the cysteine through the phenylalanine, the CDR3 covers 11 amino acids. The kept DNA is CDR3 alone, 33 bases in frame from the first base.